The next 26 T cell receptor beta chains were all read from a single sample in a study of cytomegalovirus exposure and HLA in healthy donors. Generated by immunoSEQ multiplex PCR, the TCRdb table keeps only in-frame clones and is missing some. The sample records under 150,000 clones, more than 85% being singletons. Sequenced: PBMCs. These receptors came from a man aged 18 to 29 in good health and CMV-seropositive.

The chain has TRBV10-3 and TRBJ1-2, with a possible D match to TRBD1 (5 bases). The CDR3 extends over 13 amino acids. V lost 5 bases, J lost 5 bases, and 12 bases lay in between. Germline V gene sequence: CDR1 ENHRY, CDR2 SYGVKD. The CDR3 DNA follows: TGTGCCATCAGTCCTCAGGGCAATTATGGCTACACCTTC. It yields the protein CAISPQGNYGYTF.

The genes are TRBV6-1 and TRBJ2-4; 10 bases fit TRBD2. In germline, CDR1 is MNHNS, CDR2 SASEGT. The V segment lost 4 bases and the J segment 9 bases; nucleotides outside the gene matches: 6. The CDR3 length is 14 residues. The CDR3 spells CASSVGVAGGIQYF. CDR3 coding DNA: TGTGCCAGCAGTGTCGGAGTAGCGGGGGGCATTCAGTACTTC.

The chain has TRBV19 and TRBJ2-1, with TRBD2 matching over 10 bases. Germline V gives CDR1 LNHDA, CDR2 SQIVND (reference sequence). The CDR3 covers 14 residues. V dropped 11 bases and J dropped 5; count of bases not matched to a gene: 9. CDR3 region: CASWGSGRDNEQFF. The CDR3 DNA reads as TGTGCCTCCTGGGGGAGCGGGAGGGACAATGAGCAGTTCTTC.

This clone occurred a few times. V is TRBV19 and J is TRBJ2-7; 12 bases are a match to TRBD2. Germline CDR1 is LNHDA and CDR2 is SQIVND (reference sequence). The CDR3 is made up of 16 amino acids. V shed 2 bases and J 2 bases; nucleotides not matched to a gene: 4. The CDR3 spells CASSISLAGGPYEQYF. The CDR3 nucleotides read TGTGCCAGTAGTATAAGTCTAGCGGGGGGGCCCTACGAGCAGTACTTC.

The gene calls are TRBV5-1 and TRBJ1-5; 9 bases are shared with TRBD1. The CDR3 spans 15 residues. CDR1 is SGHRS and CDR2 is YFSETQ in the germline V gene. V lost 2 bases and J lost 1; bases outside the gene matches: 1. The CDR3: CASSLGQGSNQPQHF. CDR3 coding DNA: TGCGCCAGCAGCTTAGGACAGGGGAGCAATCAGCCCCAGCATTTT.

The chain combines TRBV7-9 with TRBJ1-5, with D possibly matching TRBD1 (6 bases). From germline, CDR1 is SEHNR and CDR2 FQNEAQ (reference sequence). This CDR3 is built from 16 residues. V lost 1 base and J 4 bases, leaving 14 bases between the germline ends. CDR3 amino acids: CASSLGPTGMNQPQHF. In nucleotides, the CDR3 is TGTGCCAGCAGCTTAGGCCCGACAGGAATGAATCAGCCCCAGCATTTT.

The table lists this clone with a few counts. The rearrangement links TRBV18 to TRBJ2-2; D gene uncertain. Germline V lookup: CDR1 KGHSH, CDR2 LQKENI. The CDR3 is 15 residues long. The germline V and J ends were trimmed by 0 bases and 6 bases, with 11 bases remaining between them. In DNA, the CDR3 is TGTGCCAGCTCACCACCAGTGACAAGTCCCGGGGAGCTGTTTTTT. Translated: CASSPPVTSPGELFF.

The V gene is TRBV6-6, the J gene TRBJ1-4, with 7 nucleotides matching TRBD1. The CDR3 loop spans 15 amino acids. Germline loops: CDR1 MNHNY, CDR2 SVGAGI (reference sequence). The V gene end was trimmed by 2 bases and the J gene end by 3 bases; junction bases not matched to a gene: 3. CDR3 DNA: TGTGCCAGCAGTTACGGGGGGACAGCTAATGAAAAACTGTTTTTT. It translates to CASSYGGTANEKLFF.

The rearrangement joins TRBV7-2 to TRBJ1-1, with 7 bases identical to TRBD1. From germline, CDR1 is SGHTA and CDR2 FQGNSA. The V and J ends lost 3 bases and 4 bases, in that order; junction bases with no gene match: 2. The CDR3 is 13 amino acids. The CDR3 sequence: CASSFNRGTEAFF. For the CDR3, the DNA is TGTGCCAGCAGCTTTAACAGGGGCACTGAAGCTTTCTTT.

This clone was seen only once. J is TRBJ2-7 and V is TRBV27; D possibly corresponds to TRBD1 (5 bases). Germline loops: CDR1 MNHEY, CDR2 SMNVEV (reference sequence). The CDR3 is 12 amino acids. Deletions cut 3 bases from V and 5 bases from J, with 8 bases between. This CDR3 is CASSFSGNEQYF. DNA for the CDR3: TGTGCCAGCAGTTTTTCAGGGAACGAGCAGTACTTC.

This chain uses TRBV27 with TRBJ1-1; D unresolved. The V gene's germline CDR1 is MNHEY and CDR2 SMNVEV (reference sequence). V shed 0 bases and J shed 1 base, with 30 bases lying between them. There are 22 residues in the CDR3. As DNA, the CDR3 is TGTGCCAGCAGTTTATCGTGGGGAGGGTTCTGGGATTCCGGATCCTCGAACACTGAAGCTTTCTTT. Its protein product is CASSLSWGGFWDSGSSNTEAFF.

The genes are TRBV6-5 and TRBJ1-2; D might be TRBD1 (5 bases). V gave up 0 bases and J gave up 8 bases, with 10 bases separating them. The CDR3 totals 13 residues. Germline assignment: CDR1 MNHEY and CDR2 SVGAGI. CDR3 sequence reads: CASSYSRQSGYTF. The CDR3 DNA reads TGTGCCAGCAGTTACTCGAGACAGTCGGGCTACACCTTC.

The V call is TRBV11-2, the J call TRBJ2-7; 10 bases are a match to TRBD2. The junction had 3 bases not matched to a gene; V was cut back by 0 bases and J by 4 bases. Germline V CDR1 and CDR2: SGHAT, FQNNGV. The CDR3 contains 15 residues. CDR3 bases: TGTGCCAGCAGCTTAGAAGCGGGGGGGCAGTACGAGCAGTACTTC. It is translated as CASSLEAGGQYEQYF. The entire variable domain, with the rest obtained from reference TRBV11-2 and TRBJ2-7, is as follows: EAGVAQSPRYKIIEKRQSVAFWCNPISGHATLYWYQQILGQGPKLLIQFQNNGVVDDSQLPKDRFSAERLKGVDSTLKIQPAKLEDSAVYLCASSLEAGGQYEQYFGPGTRLTVT.

CDR3 in amino acids: CAWSVRAGASSTQYF. The CDR3 DNA reads as TGTGCCTGGAGTGTCAGGGCGGGGGCCTCGAGTACGCAGTATTTT. The chain has TRBV30 and TRBJ2-3; TRBD2 is a possible D gene (7 bases). Per the germline V gene, CDR1 is GTSNPN and CDR2 is SVGIG (reference sequence). The CDR3 length is 15 residues. V gave up 0 bases and J gave up 8 bases, with 18 bases separating them.

The V call is TRBV29-1, the J call TRBJ2-1, with 10 bases lining up with TRBD2. The CDR3 consists of 13 residues. Germline V gene lookup returns CDR1 SQVTM and CDR2 ANQGSEA. This CDR3 reads CRIAGGANNEQFF. The CDR3 bases are TGCAGAATAGCGGGAGGAGCGAACAATGAGCAGTTCTTC.

Here the CDR3 DNA reads TGTGCCAGTAAGGGGAGGGAGTACAATGAGCAGTTCTTC. Its protein is CASKGREYNEQFF. This chain connects TRBV19 to TRBJ2-1, with TRBD2 matching 7 bases. The V gene end was trimmed by 7 bases and the J gene end by 4 bases; junction bases not matched to a gene: 4. Per germline, CDR1 LNHDA and CDR2 SQIVND (reference sequence). This CDR3 is 13 amino acids long. Supplemented by reference TRBV19 and TRBJ2-1, the full variable domain reads DGGITQSPKYLFRKEGQNVTLSCEQNLNHDAMYWYRQDPGQGLRLIYYSQIVNDFQKGDIAEGYSVSREKKESFPLTVTSAQKNPTAFYLCASKGREYNEQFFGPGTRLTVL.

The V and J genes are TRBV9 and TRBJ2-3; 13 positions match TRBD2. The CDR3 is 19 amino acids. Per the germline V gene, CDR1 is SGDLS and CDR2 is YYNGEE. The ends lost 2 bases at V and 0 bases at J; junction bases unmatched: 9. The CDR3, as DNA: TGTGCCAGCAGCGTCGGAGCTGGACTAGCGGGAGCTAGCACAGATACGCAGTATTTT. Translated, it gives CASSVGAGLAGASTDTQYF.

The chain is built from TRBV2 and TRBJ1-5, with D maybe TRBD1 (6 bases). Germline V gene lookup returns CDR1 SNHLY and CDR2 FYNNEI. This CDR3 spans 15 amino acids. V lost 5 bases and J lost 1, with 12 bases in between. CDR3 in DNA: TGTGCCAGCAGTCCACAGGGTCTAAGCAATCAGCCCCAGCATTTT. Its protein is CASSPQGLSNQPQHF.

The gene calls are TRBV9 and TRBJ1-2; TRBD1 might be the D (5 bases). The germline gives CDR1 SGDLS, CDR2 YYNGEE. The CDR3 sequence is 15 residues long. Trimming pared 0 bases from V and 4 bases from J, leaving 13 bases between. CDR3 sequence reads: CASSVAMGLGYGYTF. CDR3 in DNA: TGTGCCAGCAGCGTAGCAATGGGGCTGGGCTATGGCTACACCTTC.

This chain connects TRBV14 to TRBJ2-7; 7 bases are a match to TRBD1. V lost 4 bases to trimming and J lost 3 bases; unmatched junction nucleotides: 3. This CDR3 spans 13 amino acids. Germline CDR1 and CDR2: SGHDN and FVKESK. The CDR3, as DNA: TGTGCCAGCAGCCCGGGACAGAACTACGAGCAGTACTTC. This encodes CASSPGQNYEQYF.

The V gene is TRBV30, the J gene TRBJ1-5; TRBD1 is a possible D gene (5 bases). Germline CDR1 GTSNPN, CDR2 SVGIG (reference sequence). V lost 0 bases and J 4 bases, leaving 16 bases between the germline ends. This CDR3 spans 16 amino acids. This CDR3 reads CAWSVRRGDPNQPQHF. DNA for the CDR3: TGTGCCTGGAGTGTACGTCGCGGGGACCCGAATCAGCCCCAGCATTTT.

This clone was seen a single time. At one boundary the junction diverges from the germline segment, which might be a read error. The V gene is TRBV7-6, the J gene TRBJ1-5; 8 bases align to TRBD1. The CDR3 consists of 16 residues. Germline CDR1 SGHVS, CDR2 FNYEAQ. The CDR3 DNA sequence: TGTGCCAGCAGCTCCGGAACAGGGGGGAGCAGTCAGCCCCAGCATTTT. The encoded protein is CASSSGTGGSSQPQHF. The full variable domain, rest sourced from reference TRBV7-6 and TRBJ1-5, is GAGVSQSPRYKVTKRGQDVALRCDPISGHVSLYWYRQALGQGPEFLTYFNYEAQQDKSGLPNDRFSAERPEGSISTLTIQRTEQRDSAMYRCASSSGTGGSSQPQHFGDGTRLSIL.

This sequence joins TRBV7-9 and TRBJ1-2, with TRBD1 as a possible D gene (6 bases). The CDR3 sequence is 15 residues long. Per the germline V gene, CDR1 is SEHNR and CDR2 is FQNEAQ (reference sequence). V was pared by 2 bases and J by 3 bases, with 13 bases between. CDR3 residues: CASSLWEGGDYGYTF. CDR3 nucleotide sequence: TGTGCCAGCAGCTTATGGGAGGGGGGAGACTATGGCTACACCTTC.

A few counts support this clone. This chain links TRBV29-1 with TRBJ2-5; 8 bases align to TRBD1. The CDR3 covers 13 residues. J gave up 8 bases and V 2 bases, and 7 bases lay outside the gene matches. Germline CDR1 is SQVTM and CDR2 is ANQGSEA. The CDR3 protein is CSVEPQTGVTQYF. CDR3 DNA: TGCAGCGTTGAACCTCAGACAGGGGTAACCCAGTACTTC.

The gene calls are TRBV15 and TRBJ2-2, with 10 bases lining up with TRBD1. The ends lost 7 bases at V and 4 bases at J; junction bases unmatched: 9. CDR1 LNHNV and CDR2 YYDKDF come from the germline V gene (reference sequence). The CDR3 spans 16 residues. The CDR3 loop reads CATNLHGTGVTGELFF. Here the CDR3 DNA reads TGTGCCACCAACCTCCATGGGACAGGGGTCACCGGGGAGCTGTTTTTT.

The chain couples TRBV5-1 to TRBJ1-6; 8 bases agree with TRBD1. Germline V gene sequence: CDR1 SGHRS, CDR2 YFSETQ. The junction had 8 bases not matched to a gene; V was cut back by 5 bases and J by 7 bases. The CDR3 has 15 amino acids. The CDR3 spells CASSLRTGRNSPLHF. In nucleotides, the CDR3 is TGCGCCAGCAGTCTCAGGACAGGGAGAAATTCACCCCTCCACTTT. Together with reference TRBV5-1 and TRBJ1-6, the CDR3 gives the full variable domain: KAGVTQTPRYLIKTRGQQVTLSCSPISGHRSVSWYQQTPGQGLQFLFEYFSETQRNKGNFPGRFSGRQFSNSRSEMNVSTLELGDSALYLCASSLRTGRNSPLHFGNGTRLTVT.